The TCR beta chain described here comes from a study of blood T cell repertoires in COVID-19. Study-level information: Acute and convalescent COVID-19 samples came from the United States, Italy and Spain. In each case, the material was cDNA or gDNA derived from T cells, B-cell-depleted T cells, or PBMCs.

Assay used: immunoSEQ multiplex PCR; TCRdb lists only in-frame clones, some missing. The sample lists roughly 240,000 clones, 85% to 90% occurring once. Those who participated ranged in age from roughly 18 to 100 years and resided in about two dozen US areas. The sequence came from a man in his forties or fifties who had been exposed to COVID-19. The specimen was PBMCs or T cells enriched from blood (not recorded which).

CDR3 nucleotide sequence: TGTGCCAGCAGTCCGGCGGAGGGAACGATTCAGCCCCAGCATTTT. Its translation is CASSPAEGTIQPQHF. The chain carries TRBV6-5 and TRBJ1-5, with D uncertain. Looked up from germline, CDR1 is MNHEY and CDR2 is SVGAGI. Trimming pared 5 bases from V and 6 bases from J, leaving 17 bases between. The CDR3 sequence is 15 residues long.